This is a list of T cell receptor beta chains from one sample in a study of control samples from healthy donors and cancer patients. This table comes from immunoSEQ multiplex PCR, and its TCRdb copy is limited to in-frame clones, with some not included. The table for this sample gives roughly 190,000 clones. The sample was blood. Source of these receptors: a woman aged 25 to 39 in good health. CDR3s include the opening cysteine and the closing phenylalanine or tryptophan.

TRBV19 CASSQRDRVYGYTF
TRBV4-1 CASSRDTEAFF
TRBV28 CASTLHGTGNSPLHF
TRBV3-1/TRBV3-2 CASSWGKPSPYGYTF
TRBV11-3 CASSLSGEPYNEQFF
TRBV5-8 CASSLAGNSNQPQHF
TRBV6-4 CASADSQGAAEAFF
TRBV19 CASNPTGGETNEKLFF
TRBV3-1/TRBV3-2 CASSQVEGRLFF
TRBV12-3/TRBV12-4 CASVRTGPEAFF
TRBV19 CASTPTRTGPSTNEKLFF
TRBV2 CASSVEQPQHF
TRBV6-5 CASSYSWGRTDSPLHF
TRBV6-5 CASSPGGSYEQYF
TRBV5-1 CASSSGQGFTYEQYF
TRBV4-2 CASSQNTYEQYF
TRBV7-9 CCYSNQPQHF
TRBV6-2/TRBV6-3 CASSYQGLLSNQPQHF
TRBV7-8 CASSLLVTHSNQPQHF
TRBV7-6 CASSTHGDGLNTEAFF
TRBV6-1 CASSAYSGTGNEKLFF
TRBV29-1 CSAYRVGVGEQYF
TRBV4-1 CASSLDGLSSTDTQYF
TRBV6-1 CASSEDRNTEAFF
TRBV5-4 CASSFSGTSNYGYTF
TRBV5-1 CASSFDGPTNEKLFF
TRBV6-4 CASSDGPNNEQFF
TRBV27 CASSFGTGASYEQYF
TRBV7-8 CASSLGAGSSYEQYF
TRBV4-1 CASSYHEKLFF
TRBV6-6 CASSYSGTSVGYTF
TRBV10-3 CAISANTEAFF
TRBV7-8 CASSSRQESSGNTIYF
TRBV28 CASSFKGSIRLGGETQYF
TRBV7-2 CASSTNPTETYGYTF
TRBV10-3 CAISESILTGEGYTF
TRBV6-5 CASSYSGGTEAFF
TRBV15 CATSRDGTTYGYTF
TRBV10-3 CASIRDLSTDTQYF
TRBV7-9 CASSLSHLPTGLNQPQHF
TRBV6-6 CASSYSSGRSNQPQHF
TRBV11-2 CASKRGPTGVTYEQYF
TRBV11-2 CASSLDIGGGQETQYF
TRBV2 CASSGGAGNQPQHF
TRBV2 CASMRNGYNQPQHF
TRBV21-1 CASSNVMGRVLKSRSQDEKLFF
TRBV27 CASSEFWGDTIYF
TRBV27 CASSWRGPPYEQYF